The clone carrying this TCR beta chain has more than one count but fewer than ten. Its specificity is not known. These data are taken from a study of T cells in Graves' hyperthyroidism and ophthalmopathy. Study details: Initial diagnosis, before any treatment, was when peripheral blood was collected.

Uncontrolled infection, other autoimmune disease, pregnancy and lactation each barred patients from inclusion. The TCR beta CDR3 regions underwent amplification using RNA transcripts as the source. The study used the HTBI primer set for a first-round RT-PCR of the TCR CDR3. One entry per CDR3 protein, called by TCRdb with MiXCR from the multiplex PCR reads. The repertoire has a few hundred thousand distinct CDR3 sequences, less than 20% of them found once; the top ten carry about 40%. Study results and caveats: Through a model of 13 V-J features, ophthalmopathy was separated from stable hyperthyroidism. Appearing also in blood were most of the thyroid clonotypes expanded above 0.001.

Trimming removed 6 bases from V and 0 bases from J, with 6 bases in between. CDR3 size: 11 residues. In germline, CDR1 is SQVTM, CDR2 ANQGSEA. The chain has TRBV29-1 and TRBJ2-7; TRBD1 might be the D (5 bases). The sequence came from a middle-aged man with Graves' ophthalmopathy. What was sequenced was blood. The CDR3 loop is CSVGASYEQYF. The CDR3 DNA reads TGCAGCGTAGGGGCCTCCTACGAGCAGTACTTC.